The source of this T cell receptor (beta chain) is a study of shared clonotypes between healthy human individuals. In the case of this clone: Its matching antigen is unknown.

General study results and limits: Shared clonotypes across all four donors exceeded non-shared ones in generation probability.

Germline trimming cut 2 bases from V and 6 bases from J; bases unmatched to any gene: 10. The CDR3 is 16 amino acids. Germline CDR1 is SNHLY and CDR2 is FYNNEI. It was CD45RO-negative cells, positively selected for CCR7, that made up naive CD8 cells, with terminally differentiated effector memory CD45RA+ cells excluded. The repertoire was sequenced with immunoSEQ multiplex PCR; TCRdb's copy has only in-frame clones and lacks some. The data contain approximately 2,000,000 clones, roughly 93% of them singletons. The genes are TRBV2 and TRBJ1-5; 7 bases are a match to TRBD1. The sequence was collected from a man in his late teens or twenties in good health. Some clones in this sample may be carry-over from other donors' samples. Sequencing was done on a sample of naive CD8+ T cells from PBMCs. The CDR3 region is CASSEWGEPGGQPQHF. For the CDR3, the DNA is TGTGCCAGCAGTGAATGGGGTGAGCCAGGGGGTCAGCCCCAGCATTTT.